The rows below give T cell receptor beta chains drawn from one sample of a study of cytomegalovirus exposure and HLA in healthy donors. The protocol was immunoSEQ multiplex PCR, while the TCRdb copy is restricted to in-frame clones and leaves out a portion. The repertoire has about 160,000 clones, 75% of them found once; the top ten carry over 1.1%. Sequencing input: PBMCs. These receptor sequences come from a man between 18 and 29 years old in good health and CMV-seronegative. Both conserved end residues are part of each CDR3. A D gene is named only where the DNA matches it firmly. Some rows have no size entry. The others give once, few or many, or a class for an expanded clone.

d_call clone_size j_call v_call cdr3_aa cdr3_nt
NA NA TRBJ2-3 TRBV1 CTSSPPGLAGVADTQYF TGCACCAGCAGCCCACCGGGACTAGCGGGAGTGGCAGATACGCAGTATTTT
TRBD1 NA TRBJ1-1 TRBV11-2 CASSPLRGQGIDTEAFF TGTGCCAGCAGCCCCTTGCGGGGACAGGGAATAGACACTGAAGCTTTCTTT
TRBD1 NA TRBJ2-3 TRBV6-1 CASSDGQGTASTDTQYF TGTGCCAGCAGTGATGGACAGGGGACAGCTAGCACAGATACGCAGTATTTT
TRBD2 NA TRBJ2-7 TRBV9 CASNPGGGGEQYF TGTGCCAGCAACCCGGGGGGTGGAGGCGAGCAGTACTTC
NA NA TRBJ2-2 TRBV19 CASIGEGSGILTGELFF TGTGCCAGTATCGGGGAAGGCAGTGGCATCCTCACCGGGGAGCTGTTTTTT
TRBD2 NA TRBJ2-4 TRBV7-2 CASTGGGAKNIQYF TGTGCCAGCACCGGGGGGGGAGCCAAAAACATTCAGTACTTC
TRBD2 NA TRBJ2-5 TRBV5-4 CASSLDSGIKYF TGTGCCAGCAGCTTGGATAGCGGGATTAAGTACTTC
NA NA TRBJ2-6 TRBV30 CAWRGLSGANVLTF TGTGCCTGGAGGGGACTCTCTGGGGCCAACGTCCTGACTTTC
TRBD2 NA TRBJ2-1 TRBV19 CASSLAGGNSYNEQFF TGTGCCAGTAGCCTAGCGGGAGGGAACTCCTACAATGAGCAGTTCTTC
TRBD2 NA TRBJ2-7 TRBV19 CASSMGLAGEDYEQYF TGTGCCAGTAGTATGGGACTAGCGGGAGAAGATTACGAGCAGTACTTC
NA few TRBJ2-7 TRBV7-9 CSSSPRTSTDSYEQYF TGTTCCAGCAGCCCCCGAACTTCGACAGACTCCTACGAGCAGTACTTC
NA few TRBJ1-2 TRBV6-5 CASSPLGGWDGYTF TGTGCCAGCAGCCCCCTGGGGGGATGGGATGGCTACACCTTC
NA once TRBJ1-1 TRBV30 CAWRVPRTWFVAFF TGTGCCTGGAGAGTCCCCAGGACATGGTTTGTCGCTTTCTTT
NA NA TRBJ1-2 TRBV5-4 CASSSPQGDGYTF TGTGCCAGCAGCTCTCCTCAGGGCGATGGCTACACCTTC
TRBD1 NA TRBJ2-2 TRBV5-1 CASSSQGARTGELFF TGCGCCAGCAGCTCACAGGGGGCGAGGACCGGGGAGCTGTTTTTT
TRBD1 NA TRBJ2-7 TRBV28 CASSSPGQGRDEQYF TGTGCCAGCAGTTCGCCGGGACAGGGGAGGGACGAGCAGTACTTC
TRBD1 NA TRBJ2-7 TRBV6-5 CASSPQGAGYEQYF TGTGCCAGCAGTCCACAGGGGGCGGGATACGAGCAGTACTTC
TRBD2 NA TRBJ2-3 TRBV5-4 CASSLAGVSTDTQYF TGTGCCAGCAGCTTAGCGGGAGTGAGCACAGATACGCAGTATTTT
NA NA TRBJ2-3 TRBV28 CASSNLDTQYF TGTGCCAGCAGTAACTTAGATACGCAGTATTTT
TRBD1 NA TRBJ1-2 TRBV27 CASSWGTGDERYTF TGTGCCAGCAGTTGGGGGACAGGGGATGAGCGCTACACCTTC
TRBD2 NA TRBJ2-1 TRBV19 CASSIRTSGWGEQFF TGTGCCAGTAGTATACGGACTAGCGGCTGGGGTGAGCAGTTCTTC
NA NA TRBJ2-5 TRBV6-5 CASRGHIEETQYF TGTGCCAGCAGGGGACACATCGAAGAGACCCAGTACTTC